A selection of T cell receptor beta chains follows, all from one sample in a study of long-term antiretroviral therapy in people with HIV. Some clones are missing from TCRdb's copy, which holds only in-frame ones; the method was immunoSEQ multiplex PCR. The sample lists over 35,000 clones, approximately 94% occurring once. This specimen consisted of unsorted PBMCs, obtained roughly 9.5 years after starting antiretroviral therapy. Receptors were obtained from a young man with HIV. The CDR3 runs from the conserved cysteine through the conserved F or W. The D gene is left open where the match is weak. Rows may omit the clone size; those that give it use once, few, many or a size class.

>TRBV6-5|TRBJ1-2|.|.|14
CASSLRRANYGYTF
TGTGCCAGCAGCCTTCGGAGGGCTAACTATGGCTACACCTTC
>TRBV7-8|TRBJ1-5|TRBD1|few|15
CASGEQGVGNQPQHF
TGTGCCAGCGGCGAACAGGGGGTGGGCAATCAGCCCCAGCATTTT
>TRBV11-2|TRBJ2-1|TRBD1|.|15
CASSLGQGAIDEQFF
TGTGCCAGCAGCTTGGGACAGGGGGCGATAGATGAGCAGTTCTTC
>TRBV7-3|TRBJ1-1|.|.|13
CASSPGPLGEAFF
TGTGCCAGCAGCCCGGGCCCTCTTGGTGAAGCTTTCTTT
>TRBV29-1|TRBJ2-1|.|.|10
CSVKTDEQFF
TGCAGCGTTAAGACGGATGAGCAGTTCTTC
>TRBV6-5|TRBJ1-1|.|.|12
CASSYPGSVAFF
TGTGCCAGCAGTTACCCCGGATCTGTCGCTTTCTTT
>TRBV7-3|TRBJ2-5|.|.|13
CASSLIGEETQYF
TGTGCCAGCAGCTTAATAGGGGAAGAGACCCAGTACTTC
>TRBV13|TRBJ1-6|.|.|15
CASSLQPRGGSPLHF
TGTGCCAGCAGCTTACAGCCTCGGGGCGGTTCACCCCTCCACTTT
>TRBV7-9|TRBJ1-4|.|.|16
CASSFRDIATNEKLFF
TGTGCCAGCAGCTTTCGAGACATCGCAACTAATGAAAAACTGTTTTTT
>TRBV7-9|TRBJ1-1|.|.|13
CASSLKAYTEAFF
TGTGCCAGCAGCTTAAAAGCTTACACTGAAGCTTTCTTT
>TRBV6-6|TRBJ1-6|.|.|14
CASSYEFPNSPLHF
TGTGCCAGCAGTTACGAGTTTCCCAATTCACCCCTCCACTTT
>TRBV30|TRBJ2-3|TRBD2|.|14
CAWSEGLGEDTQYF
TGTGCCTGGAGTGAGGGACTAGGGGAAGATACGCAGTATTTT
>TRBV4-1|TRBJ2-1|TRBD2|.|15
CASSRLGGGAREQFF
TGCGCCAGCAGCCGACTTGGCGGGGGGGCCCGGGAGCAGTTCTTC
>TRBV19|TRBJ1-2|.|once|13
CASLGGPNYGYTF
TGTGCCAGTCTGGGGGGCCCTAACTATGGCTACACCTTC
>TRBV4-1|TRBJ1-1|TRBD1|.|18
CASSQVTGTSLGNTEAFF
TGCGCCAGCAGCCAAGTGACAGGGACATCTCTGGGGAACACTGAAGCTTTCTTT
>TRBV6-5|TRBJ1-6|.|.|15
CASSASTGNNSPLHF
TGTGCCAGCTCAGCCAGCACAGGGAATAATTCACCCCTCCACTTT
>TRBV5-4|TRBJ2-3|TRBD2|.|17
CASSWRLAGGPTDTQYF
TGTGCCAGCAGCTGGAGACTAGCGGGGGGGCCGACAGATACGCAGTATTTT
>TRBV6-6|TRBJ1-5|.|once|14
CASSSSLSNQPQHF
TGTGCCAGCAGTTCTTCACTTAGCAATCAGCCCCAGCATTTT
>TRBV25-1|TRBJ1-6|.|.|14
CASNGRQDNSPLHF
TGTGCCAGCAATGGGCGTCAGGATAATTCACCCCTCCACTTT
>TRBV7-3|TRBJ2-2|.|.|16
CASSLMGGENTGELFF
TGTGCCAGCAGCTTAATGGGCGGGGAAAACACCGGGGAGCTGTTTTTT
>TRBV5-1|TRBJ1-2|.|.|15
CASSYLPGPNYGYTF
TGCGCCAGCAGCTACTTACCGGGGCCTAACTATGGCTACACCTTC
>TRBV2|TRBJ2-5|.|.|15
CASSEGGGAGETQYF
TGTGCCAGCAGTGAAGGGGGGGGCGCCGGGGAGACCCAGTACTTC
>TRBV5-1|TRBJ1-5|.|once|13
CASSLLGAQPQHF
TGCGCCAGCAGCTTGCTAGGGGCTCAGCCCCAGCATTTT
>TRBV5-1|TRBJ2-1|.|.|14
CASSLFTRDNEQFF
TGCGCCAGCAGCTTGTTTACCAGAGACAATGAGCAGTTCTTC
>TRBV27|TRBJ2-2|.|.|14
CATGKGTNTGELFF
TGTGCCACCGGGAAGGGCACGAACACCGGGGAGCTGTTTTTT
>TRBV6-5|TRBJ1-3|.|once|16
CASSSYIGALGNTIYF
TGTGCCAGCAGTTCCTACATCGGCGCTCTTGGAAACACCATATATTTT
>TRBV28|TRBJ2-7|.|.|16
CASSFASPGAKYEQYF
TGTGCCAGCAGTTTCGCTTCACCCGGGGCTAAATACGAGCAGTACTTC
>TRBV6-1|TRBJ1-1|.|.|16
CASSEPGDGYYTEAFF
TGTGCCAGCAGTGAACCAGGGGACGGTTACTACACTGAAGCTTTCTTT
>TRBV14|TRBJ2-1|TRBD1|.|17
CASSHQGGHTPGTEQFF
TGTGCCAGCAGCCACCAAGGGGGCCATACCCCGGGGACTGAGCAGTTCTTC
>TRBV7-9|TRBJ1-1|TRBD1|.|14
CASSRGQENTEAFF
TGTGCCAGCAGCCGCGGACAGGAAAACACTGAAGCTTTCTTT
>TRBV6-1|TRBJ2-2|TRBD2|few|15
CASSEASGGAGELFF
TGTGCCAGCAGTGAAGCTAGCGGGGGGGCCGGGGAGCTGTTTTTT
>TRBV13|TRBJ2-5|TRBD2|.|17
CASSSPAGGPEQETQYF
TGTGCCAGCAGCTCCCCAGCGGGGGGCCCTGAACAAGAGACCCAGTACTTC
>TRBV19|TRBJ1-6|.|.|17
CASRPGELGAINSPLHF
TGTGCCAGTAGGCCAGGGGAGCTAGGGGCGATTAATTCACCCCTCCACTTT
>TRBV28|TRBJ1-5|.|.|13
CASSPDGIQPQHF
TGTGCCAGCAGTCCCGACGGAATTCAGCCCCAGCATTTT
>TRBV7-9|TRBJ2-2|.|.|14
CASTRPGGTGELFF
TGTGCCAGCACTCGGCCCGGCGGCACCGGGGAGCTGTTTTTT
>TRBV9|TRBJ1-6|.|.|16
CASSDGDWSYNSPLHF
TGTGCCAGCAGCGACGGGGACTGGTCCTATAATTCACCCCTCCACTTT
>TRBV6-5|TRBJ1-2|.|.|13
CASSYSGGLGYTF
TGTGCCAGCAGTTACTCGGGAGGGCTTGGCTACACCTTC
>TRBV30|TRBJ1-6|.|.|15
CAWEPVGSYNSPLHF
TGTGCCTGGGAGCCAGTGGGAAGTTATAATTCACCCCTCCACTTT
>TRBV4-1|TRBJ2-3|.|.|15
CASSQLYGAGDTQYF
TGCGCCAGCAGCCAATTGTACGGGGCGGGAGATACGCAGTATTTT
>TRBV11-2|TRBJ1-4|.|once|13
CASSLGGKRQLFF
TGTGCCAGCAGCTTAGGCGGGAAACGTCAACTGTTTTTT
>TRBV29-1|TRBJ1-2|.|.|15
CSVPTLGGYGYGYTF
TGCAGCGTCCCCACTCTAGGGGGATATGGCTATGGCTACACCTTC
>TRBV7-2|TRBJ2-3|.|.|15
CASSLVSWATDTQYF
TGTGCCAGCAGCTTAGTGAGTTGGGCCACAGATACGCAGTATTTT
>TRBV5-4|TRBJ2-3|.|.|16
CASSLDTRPAVDTQYF
TGTGCCAGCAGCTTGGATACACGCCCCGCAGTGGATACGCAGTATTTT
>TRBV10-3|TRBJ1-4|TRBD1|.|17
CAISEQSSGTGSEKLFF
TGTGCCATCAGTGAGCAATCGTCCGGGACAGGGTCTGAAAAACTGTTTTTT